A selection of T cell receptor beta chains follows, all from one sample in a study of immune cell composition in non-small cell lung cancer. Some clones are missing from TCRdb's copy, which holds only in-frame ones; the method was immunoSEQ multiplex PCR. The sample has 13,000 to 15,000 clones, roughly 73% seen once; the top ten hold roughly an eighth. Source material: lung tumor tissue. The origin of the receptors is a human donor with non-small cell lung cancer. The CDR3 runs from the conserved cysteine through the conserved F or W. Fields, in order: V gene, J gene, D gene, CDR3 DNA, CDR3 protein. A D gene is named only where the DNA matches it firmly.

V: TRBV29-1; J: TRBJ2-1; D: TRBD1; DNA: TGCAGCGTTGTTTCCCCCGGGACAGTCCAGTTCTTC; CDR3: CSVVSPGTVQFF
V: TRBV6-5; J: TRBJ1-2; D: TRBD1; DNA: TGTGCCAGCAGTTACTCAGGACAGGGGGCCAGTGGCTACACCTTC; CDR3: CASSYSGQGASGYTF
V: TRBV5-1; J: TRBJ2-7; D: TRBD1; DNA: TGCGCCAGCAGCGGGACAGGGGACCGTTACTACGAGCAGTACTTC; CDR3: CASSGTGDRYYEQYF
V: TRBV11-2; J: TRBJ2-1; D: TRBD2; DNA: TGTGCCAGCAGCTTAATCGGGGGGGGCTCCTACAATGAGCAGTTCTTC; CDR3: CASSLIGGGSYNEQFF
V: TRBV7-2; J: TRBJ2-5; D: NA; DNA: TGTGCCAGCAGCTTATCCTTCTCTCTCGCCGGAGAGACCCAGTACTTC; CDR3: CASSLSFSLAGETQYF
V: TRBV7-8; J: TRBJ2-5; D: NA; DNA: TGTGCCAGCAGCTTAGGGGTCGGAGAGGAGACCCAGTACTTC; CDR3: CASSLGVGEETQYF
V: TRBV29-1; J: TRBJ2-3; D: NA; DNA: TGCAGCGTTGTGGAGAGTCGAGATACGCAGTATTTT; CDR3: CSVVESRDTQYF
V: TRBV27; J: TRBJ2-2; D: NA; DNA: TGTGCCAGCAGTTTATCTTATCGGGGAGGGGAGCTGTTTTTT; CDR3: CASSLSYRGGELFF
V: TRBV18; J: TRBJ2-1; D: NA; DNA: TGTGCCAGCTCACCACCAATCCGAGGCAATGAGCAGTTCTTC; CDR3: CASSPPIRGNEQFF
V: TRBV27; J: TRBJ1-6; D: TRBD1; DNA: TGTGCCAGCAGTCCGCAGGGGGGCTATAATTCACCCCTCCACTTT; CDR3: CASSPQGGYNSPLHF
V: TRBV18; J: TRBJ2-1; D: NA; DNA: TGTGCCAGCTCACCCCGGCAGGGGCCGCTAAACAATGAGCAGTTCTTC; CDR3: CASSPRQGPLNNEQFF
V: TRBV6-1; J: TRBJ2-7; D: NA; DNA: TGTGCCAGCGGGTCTTCAGGGACTGTTGGGTACGAGCAGTACTTC; CDR3: CASGSSGTVGYEQYF
V: TRBV4-2; J: TRBJ1-1; D: TRBD1; DNA: TGTGCCAGCAGTCTTGACAGGGCGGCTGAAGCTTTCTTT; CDR3: CASSLDRAAEAFF
V: TRBV27; J: TRBJ2-7; D: TRBD1; DNA: TGTGCCAGCAGAAGGGGGACAGGTCGGTACGAGCAGTACTTC; CDR3: CASRRGTGRYEQYF